This passage covers 2 T cell receptor beta chains from one sample sequenced in a study of OX40 agonist ivuxolimab in advanced cancers. Sequencing used immunoSEQ multiplex PCR; TCRdb keeps in-frame clones, though not all of them. This sample carries 55,000 to 75,000 clones, about 90% of them seen once, and the ten largest clones take around 4%. The sample was CD4+ or CD8+ T cells sorted from blood, taken in a trial of the OX40 agonist ivuxolimab. The receptors were gathered from an adult with an advanced solid tumor such as melanoma, head and neck, liver or kidney cancer.

The J gene is TRBJ2-3, the V gene TRBV2; the match to TRBD2 covers 7 bases. Germline V gives CDR1 SNHLY, CDR2 FYNNEI. The CDR3 runs 14 residues. The V segment lost 1 base and the J segment 5 bases; nucleotides outside the gene matches: 3. CDR3 loop: CASSEGGSGDTQYF. DNA of the CDR3: TGTGCCAGCAGTGAAGGCGGGAGTGGAGATACGCAGTATTTT.

This sequence joins TRBV15 and TRBJ2-1, with D tentatively TRBD1 or TRBD2 (6 bases each). Germline-derived CDR1 and CDR2 are LNHNV and YYDKDF (reference sequence). This CDR3 spans 13 amino acids. V was cut by 4 bases and J by 9 bases, with 13 bases left in between. CDR3 in DNA: TGTGCCACCAGCACCGAGGGGGGATTTGAGCAGTTCTTC. Protein sequence: CATSTEGGFEQFF.